Below, 25 T cell receptor beta chains from the same sample are listed, as sequenced in a study of blood T cell repertoires in COVID-19 (TCRdb year 2020). Library preparation was by the immunoSEQ multiplex PCR assay. TCRdb provides this immuneACCESS table in a form limited to in-frame rearrangements. Some clones are lacking; in checked studies, under half of them reflect an unresolved V gene, and why the rest are absent is not known. In all, the sample holds 370,000 or so clones, and roughly 86% of those were seen once. 1.3% of the sample rests with the top ten. Sequencing input: PBMCs or T cells enriched from blood (not recorded which). The receptor source for this set is a young man who had recovered from COVID-19.

CDR3 coding DNA: TGTGCCAGCAGTACCGGGACAGGGCTCTCTGGGGCCAACGTCCTGACTTTC. It yields the protein CASSTGTGLSGANVLTF. This rearrangement joins TRBV2 to TRBJ2-6; 9 nucleotides line up with TRBD1. The CDR3 runs to 17 residues. Germline CDR1 reads SNHLY; CDR2 reads FYNNEI. J gave up 0 bases and V 5 bases, and 5 bases lay outside the gene matches.

The J gene is TRBJ1-2, the V gene TRBV5-1, with TRBD1 matching 8 bases. The CDR3 is made up of 14 amino acids. The germline gives CDR1 SGHRS, CDR2 YFSETQ. V lost 0 bases and J lost 4; bases outside the gene matches: 2. The CDR3 sequence: CASSLATGVYGYTF. Here the CDR3 DNA reads TGCGCCAGCAGCTTGGCGACAGGGGTCTATGGCTACACCTTC.

This sequence joins TRBV6-1 and TRBJ1-2; 7 nucleotides align to TRBD1. This CDR3 has 14 residues. The trim removed 3 bases at V and 2 bases at J, leaving 3 bases unmatched. Germline CDR1 is MNHNS and CDR2 is SASEGT. This CDR3 is CASSEIQGNYGYTF. DNA for the CDR3: TGTGCCAGCAGTGAGATACAGGGGAACTATGGCTACACCTTC.

V gene TRBV19 combines with J gene TRBJ1-6; tentatively, D is TRBD1 (5 bases). Trimming took 6 bases from V and 7 from J, leaving 16 bases between them. CDR1 LNHDA and CDR2 SQIVND come from the germline V gene (reference sequence). The length of the CDR3 is 15 residues. CDR3 protein: CASRGGPTLNSPLHF. The CDR3 nucleotides read TGTGCCAGTAGGGGGGGTCCGACCCTGAATTCACCCCTCCACTTT.

The V call is TRBV28, the J call TRBJ1-3; weak D call: TRBD1 (5 bases). Deletions cut 7 bases from V and 0 bases from J, with 16 bases between. The CDR3 contains 16 residues. Germline CDR1 and CDR2: MDHEN and SYDVKM. CDR3 sequence (DNA): TGTGCCAGCACTAAATTCGGGGGTTTCTCTGGAAACACCATATATTTT. This translates into CASTKFGGFSGNTIYF. Together with reference TRBV28 and TRBJ1-3, the CDR3 gives the full variable domain: DVKVTQSSRYLVKRTGEKVFLECVQDMDHENMFWYRQDPGLGLRLIYFSYDVKMKEKGDIPEGYSVSREKKERFSLILESASTNQTSMYLCASTKFGGFSGNTIYFGEGSWLTVV.

The chain employs TRBV5-1 and TRBJ1-2, with D unresolved. Germline CDR1 SGHRS, CDR2 YFSETQ. This CDR3 is built from 13 residues. V was cut by 4 bases and J by 8 bases, with 15 bases left in between. The CDR3 region has the DNA TGCGCCAGCAGCAACGGTGCCATGCTAGGCTACACCTTC. Translated, it gives CASSNGAMLGYTF.

The chain couples TRBV19 to TRBJ1-4, with a possible D match to TRBD1 (5 bases). The CDR3 contains 16 residues. The V gene's germline CDR1 is LNHDA and CDR2 SQIVND (reference sequence). V was shortened by 5 bases and J by 4 bases, with 17 bases between the two germline ends. The CDR3 DNA reads TGTGCCAGTAGTGTGGGACTCACCGAAATTAATGAAAAACTGTTTTTT. It yields the protein CASSVGLTEINEKLFF.

The V gene is TRBV6-5, the J gene TRBJ1-3; perhaps TRBD1 as D (5 bases). This CDR3 has 13 amino acids. CDR1 MNHEY and CDR2 SVGAGI come from the germline V gene. Trimming stripped 6 bases from V and 4 bases from J, with 10 bases between. Here the CDR3 DNA reads TGTGCCAGCAGGTTGGGGGGGGGAAACACCATATATTTT. Protein: CASRLGGGNTIYF.

V gene TRBV20-1 combines with J gene TRBJ2-1; perhaps TRBD2 as D (6 bases). This CDR3 has 11 amino acids. Germline loops: CDR1 DFQATT, CDR2 SNEGSKA (reference sequence). The V gene lost 3 bases and the J gene lost 7 bases, with 7 bases spanning the gap. The CDR3 spells CSARGGNEQFF. The DNA for the CDR3 is TGCAGTGCTAGGGGGGGAAATGAGCAGTTCTTC.

This rearrangement joins TRBV2 to TRBJ2-3; the D gene is possibly TRBD1 (5 bases). From germline, CDR1 is SNHLY and CDR2 FYNNEI. V was trimmed by 6 bases and J by 6 bases, leaving 13 bases between them. There are 13 residues in the CDR3. The CDR3 is CASSPQGFDTQYF. The CDR3 DNA sequence: TGTGCCAGCAGCCCCCAGGGCTTTGATACGCAGTATTTT.

This sequence joins TRBV6-5 and TRBJ2-3; D is perhaps TRBD2 (5 bases). V was trimmed by 11 bases and J by 0 bases, leaving 9 bases between them. Germline lookup yields CDR1 MNHEY and CDR2 SVGAGI. The CDR3 has 12 residues. CDR3 DNA: TGTGCCGGGCGGGCTAGCACAGATACGCAGTATTTT. Translating gives CAGRASTDTQYF.

The chain combines TRBV2 with TRBJ1-1; 8 positions agree with TRBD1. This CDR3 is built from 17 residues. V dropped 6 bases and J dropped 0; count of bases not matched to a gene: 12. Germline V lookup: CDR1 SNHLY, CDR2 FYNNEI. In DNA form, the CDR3 reads TGTGCCAGCAGGCCCCCTCGACAGGGGACCCTGAACACTGAAGCTTTCTTT. The encoded protein is CASRPPRQGTLNTEAFF.

This clone was recorded once. This chain uses TRBV7-2 with TRBJ2-7; possibly TRBD2 for D (5 bases). The germline V and J ends were trimmed by 0 bases and 3 bases, with 12 bases remaining between them. CDR3 size: 15 residues. CDR1 and CDR2 (germline): SGHTA, FQGNSA. Here the CDR3 DNA reads TGTGCCAGCAGCTTAGCGATCGGGGTCAACTACGAGCAGTACTTC. This encodes CASSLAIGVNYEQYF.

The J gene is TRBJ2-1, the V gene TRBV3-1 (or the pseudogene TRBV3-2), with TRBD1 matching over 8 bases. Germline CDR1 is LGHDT and CDR2 is YNNKEL (reference sequence). V lost 3 bases and J lost 4; bases outside the gene matches: 5. The CDR3 covers 15 residues. CDR3 DNA: TGTGCCAGCAGCCACCGGGACAGGAGATACAATGAGCAGTTCTTC. This gives the protein CASSHRDRRYNEQFF.

V gene TRBV3-1 (or the pseudogene TRBV3-2) combines with J gene TRBJ1-4, with TRBD1 matching over 7 bases. Germline values: CDR1 LGHDT, CDR2 YNNKEL (reference sequence). The CDR3 length is 15 residues. V shed 6 bases, J shed 4 bases, and the junction held 8 bases outside the gene matches. The CDR3: CASSSNRDSNEKLFF. The CDR3 DNA reads TGTGCCAGCAGTTCCAACCGGGACAGTAATGAAAAACTGTTTTTT.

This chain joins TRBV5-1 and TRBJ1-2, with D possibly matching TRBD1 (5 bases). The CDR3 covers 16 residues. Trimming pared 0 bases from V and 3 bases from J, leaving 15 bases between. Germline CDR1 SGHRS, CDR2 YFSETQ. This chain's CDR3 is CASSLVSRAGDYGYTF. CDR3 coding DNA: TGCGCCAGCAGCTTGGTTTCCAGGGCTGGGGACTATGGCTACACCTTC.

Only a few counts were recorded for this clone. Here the CDR3 reads CASSQQGAMGSPLHF. The CDR3, as DNA: TGTGCCAGCAGCCAACAGGGGGCGATGGGTTCACCCCTCCACTTT. The V and J genes are TRBV16 and TRBJ1-6; 8 bases map to TRBD1. Trimming took 2 bases from V and 9 from J; bases not matched to a gene: 6. Germline V gene sequence: CDR1 KGHSY, CDR2 FQNENV. CDR3 size: 15 residues. Complete variable domain (other parts from reference TRBV16 and TRBJ1-6): GEEVAQTPKHLVRGEGQKAKLYCAPIKGHSYVFWYQQVLKNEFKFLISFQNENVFDETGMPKERFSAKCLPNSPCSLEIQATKLEDSAVYFCASSQQGAMGSPLHFGNGTRLTVT.

The chain combines TRBV5-1 with TRBJ1-2; D gene unclear. Germline V gives CDR1 SGHRS, CDR2 YFSETQ. CDR3 length: 11 residues. V was pared by 4 bases and J by 8 bases, with 9 bases between. CDR3 sequence (DNA): TGCGCCAGCAGCAACTACAAGGGCTACACCTTC. It specifies CASSNYKGYTF.

The chain links TRBV7-9 to TRBJ2-3, with no clear D. V lost 5 bases and J 6 bases, leaving 18 bases between the germline ends. Per the germline V gene, CDR1 is SEHNR and CDR2 is FQNEAQ (reference sequence). The CDR3 totals 15 residues. The CDR3 is CASSLGQASSDTQYF. In nucleotides, the CDR3 is TGTGCCAGCAGCCTAGGGCAGGCAAGCTCTGATACGCAGTATTTT.

The gene calls are TRBV4-1 and TRBJ1-2, with D perhaps matching TRBD1 (6 bases). Germline CDR1 and CDR2: MGHRA and YSYEKL. This CDR3 region has 16 residues. V dropped 1 base and J dropped 4 bases, with 16 bases sitting between them. The CDR3 reads CASSQAAARQAYGYTF. CDR3 DNA: TGCGCCAGCAGCCAAGCGGCGGCGAGACAGGCCTATGGCTACACCTTC.

This chain connects TRBV5-1 to TRBJ1-1; 8 bases line up with TRBD1. Looked up from germline, CDR1 is SGHRS and CDR2 is YFSETQ. The J segment lost 3 bases and the V segment lost 4 bases, leaving 8 bases of the junction unmatched. The CDR3 is 15 residues long. CDR3 in amino acids: CASSKMTGEDTEAFF. Written as DNA, the CDR3 is TGCGCCAGCAGCAAAATGACAGGGGAAGACACTGAAGCTTTCTTT.

The V call is TRBV10-3, the J call TRBJ2-6; 11 bases agree with TRBD1. Germline CDR1 reads ENHRY; CDR2 reads SYGVKD. V trimming: 9 bases; J trimming: 0 bases; junction bases outside the gene matches: 1. The CDR3 sequence is 15 residues long. In DNA, the CDR3 is TGTGCCATGGGGACAGGGGGCTCTGGGGCCAACGTCCTGACTTTC. It codes for CAMGTGGSGANVLTF.

This rearrangement joins TRBV29-1 to TRBJ1-1; the D is unclear. The ends were cut back, 2 bases at V and 2 bases at J, with 12 bases in the middle. The CDR3 is made up of 14 amino acids. The germline CDR1 and CDR2 sequences are SQVTM and ANQGSEA. The CDR3 DNA sequence: TGCAGCGTTGAAAGGCGACTGCTTAACACTGAAGCTTTCTTT. Residues: CSVERRLLNTEAFF.

The V call is TRBV21-1, the J call TRBJ2-7; the D call of TRBD1 is as the table states it, not checked on the DNA. TRBV21-1 is labeled a pseudogene. This CDR3 has 14 amino acids. The CDR3 protein is CASSIRDRPYEQYF. In DNA form, the CDR3 reads TGTGCCAGCAGCATCCGGGACAGACCCTACGAGCAGTACTTC.

V and J are TRBV4-3 and TRBJ2-7; 7 bases line up with TRBD2. The CDR3 is made up of 15 amino acids. Germline CDR1 reads LGHNA; CDR2 reads YSLEER. Trimming cost V 2 bases and J 0 bases; bases outside gene matches: 4. CDR3 DNA: TGCGCCAGCAGCCAATCTAGCGGCCTCTCCTACGAGCAGTACTTC. Protein: CASSQSSGLSYEQYF.